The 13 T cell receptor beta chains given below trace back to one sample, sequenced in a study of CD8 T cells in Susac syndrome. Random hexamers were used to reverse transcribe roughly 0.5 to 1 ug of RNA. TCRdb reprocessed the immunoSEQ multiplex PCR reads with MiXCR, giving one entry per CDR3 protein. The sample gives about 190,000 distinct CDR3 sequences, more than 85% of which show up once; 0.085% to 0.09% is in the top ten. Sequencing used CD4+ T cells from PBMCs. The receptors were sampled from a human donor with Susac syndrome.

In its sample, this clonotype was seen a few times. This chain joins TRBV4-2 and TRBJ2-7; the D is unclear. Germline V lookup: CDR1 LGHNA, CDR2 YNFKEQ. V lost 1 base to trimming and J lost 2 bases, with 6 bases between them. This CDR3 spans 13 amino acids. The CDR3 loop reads CASSQAAAYEQYF. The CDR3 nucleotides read TGTGCCAGCAGCCAAGCGGCGGCCTACGAGCAGTACTTC.

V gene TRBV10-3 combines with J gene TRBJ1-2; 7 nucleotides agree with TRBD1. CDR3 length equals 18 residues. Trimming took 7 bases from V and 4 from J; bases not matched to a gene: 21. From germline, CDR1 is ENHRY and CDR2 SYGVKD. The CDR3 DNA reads TGTGCCATCACCCCGACAGGGCGCGCCCGTTTCGTCTTCTATGGCTACACCTTC. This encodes CAITPTGRARFVFYGYTF.

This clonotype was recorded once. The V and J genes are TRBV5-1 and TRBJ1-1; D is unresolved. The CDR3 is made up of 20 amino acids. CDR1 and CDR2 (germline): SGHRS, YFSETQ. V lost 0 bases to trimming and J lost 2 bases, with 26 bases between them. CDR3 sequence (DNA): TGCGCCAGCAGCTTGGGGGCTCGTGGAGGGTCCGCGAAGGGAAACACTGAAGCTTTCTTT. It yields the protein CASSLGARGGSAKGNTEAFF.

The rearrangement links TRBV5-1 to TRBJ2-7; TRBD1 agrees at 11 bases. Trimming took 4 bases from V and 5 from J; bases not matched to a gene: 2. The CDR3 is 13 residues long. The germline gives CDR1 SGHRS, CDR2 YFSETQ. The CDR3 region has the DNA TGCGCCAGCAGCACGGGACAGGGGGACGAGCAGTACTTC. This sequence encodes CASSTGQGDEQYF. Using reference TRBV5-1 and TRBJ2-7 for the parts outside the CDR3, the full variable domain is KAGVTQTPRYLIKTRGQQVTLSCSPISGHRSVSWYQQTPGQGLQFLFEYFSETQRNKGNFPGRFSGRQFSNSRSEMNVSTLELGDSALYLCASSTGQGDEQYFGPGTRLTVT.

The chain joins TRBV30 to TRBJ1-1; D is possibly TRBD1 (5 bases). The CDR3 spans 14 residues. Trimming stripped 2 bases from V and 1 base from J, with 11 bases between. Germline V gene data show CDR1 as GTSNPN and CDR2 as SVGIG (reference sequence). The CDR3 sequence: CAWSPDDRNTEAFF. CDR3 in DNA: TGTGCCTGGAGTCCGGACGACAGGAACACTGAAGCTTTCTTT.

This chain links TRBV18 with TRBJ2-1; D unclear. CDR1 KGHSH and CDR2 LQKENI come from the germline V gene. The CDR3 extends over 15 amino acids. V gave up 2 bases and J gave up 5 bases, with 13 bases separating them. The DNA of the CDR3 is TGTGCCAGCTCACCAATGCCCACGGTGGACAATGAGCAGTTCTTC. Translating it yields CASSPMPTVDNEQFF.

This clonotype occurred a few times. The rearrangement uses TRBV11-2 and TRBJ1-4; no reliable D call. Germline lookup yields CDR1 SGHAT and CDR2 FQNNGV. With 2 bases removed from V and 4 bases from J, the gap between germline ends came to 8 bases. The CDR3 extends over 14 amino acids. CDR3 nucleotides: TGTGCCAGCAGCTTATACAGAGATAATGAAAAACTGTTTTTT. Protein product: CASSLYRDNEKLFF.

CDR3: CASSLWTGDATNEKLFF. The DNA for the CDR3 is TGTGCCAGCAGTTTGTGGACAGGAGACGCAACTAATGAAAAACTGTTTTTT. The chain uses TRBV27 and TRBJ1-4, with TRBD1 matching 7 bases. CDR3 length equals 17 residues. Germline trimming cut 3 bases from V and 0 bases from J; bases unmatched to any gene: 7. The germline gives CDR1 MNHEY, CDR2 SMNVEV (reference sequence).

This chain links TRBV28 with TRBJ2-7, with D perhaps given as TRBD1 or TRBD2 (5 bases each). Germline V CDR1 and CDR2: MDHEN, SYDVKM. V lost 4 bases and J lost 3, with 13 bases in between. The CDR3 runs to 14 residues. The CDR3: CASSSAGADYEQYF. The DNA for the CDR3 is TGTGCCAGCAGTTCCGCCGGGGCCGACTACGAGCAGTACTTC.

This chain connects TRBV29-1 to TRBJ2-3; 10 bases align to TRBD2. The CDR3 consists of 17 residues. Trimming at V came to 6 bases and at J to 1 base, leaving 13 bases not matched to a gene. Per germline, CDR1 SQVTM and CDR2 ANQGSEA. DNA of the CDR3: TGCAGCGTCGGGCACTCTAGCGGGAGTTACCGCACAGATACGCAGTATTTT. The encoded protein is CSVGHSSGSYRTDTQYF.

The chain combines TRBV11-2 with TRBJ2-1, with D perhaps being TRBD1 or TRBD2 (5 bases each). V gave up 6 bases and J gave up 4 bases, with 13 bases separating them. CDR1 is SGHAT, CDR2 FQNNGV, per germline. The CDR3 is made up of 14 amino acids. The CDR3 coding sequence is TGTGCCAGCAGAGGGCAGGGAGCTTACAATGAGCAGTTCTTC. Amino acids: CASRGQGAYNEQFF.

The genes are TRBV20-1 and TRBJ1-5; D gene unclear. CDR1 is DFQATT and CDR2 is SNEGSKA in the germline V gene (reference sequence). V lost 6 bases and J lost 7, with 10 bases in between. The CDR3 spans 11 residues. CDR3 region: CSAAGRQPQHF. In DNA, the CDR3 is TGCAGTGCCGCGGGGAGACAGCCCCAGCATTTT.

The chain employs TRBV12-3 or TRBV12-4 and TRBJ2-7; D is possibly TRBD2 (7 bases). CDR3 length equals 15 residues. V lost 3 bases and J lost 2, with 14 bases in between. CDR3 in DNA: TGTGCCAGCAGTTTCAGGGGAGGGTCTACCTACGAGCAGTACTTC. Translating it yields CASSFRGGSTYEQYF.